This T cell receptor (beta chain) stems from a study of Ad26.COV2.S vaccination and SARS-CoV-2 variants. Study in general: The study gave Ad26.COV2.S intramuscularly, once or twice 56 days apart.

V lost 0 bases to trimming and J lost 3 bases, with 12 bases between them. CDR3 length: 15 amino acids. The germline V gene encodes CDR1 LGHNA and CDR2 YSLEER. TCRdb's copy holds only in-frame clones and misses some; the assay was immunoSEQ multiplex PCR. The data show approximately 420,000 clones, 70% to 90% seen once. Treatment specified: about 20 received Ad26.COV2.S at low or high dose, single or two shots; 5 received placebo; per-sample allocation not given. Samples came from day 63 after the first vaccine or placebo injection. The clonotype was recovered from a person between 18 and 59 years old who received the Ad26.COV2.S COVID-19 vaccine or a placebo. This chain uses TRBV4-3 with TRBJ2-7; D not certain. The sequencing used peripheral blood, collected in a trial of Ad26.COV2.S vaccine versus placebo. The CDR3 nucleotides are TGCGCCAGCAGCCAAGATGTTACCAGCTACTACGAGCAGTACTTC. It codes for CASSQDVTSYYEQYF.